A single TCR beta chain is shown here with its context. This sample stems from a study of blood T cell repertoires in COVID-19. The wider study: The United States, Italy and Spain were the sources of the acute and convalescent COVID-19 samples. T cells, B-cell-depleted T cells, or PBMCs provided the cDNA or gDNA that served as material.

Source study methods: Estimation of nucleated cell counts relied on the amplification of reference gene primers. TCRdb's table, derived via immunoSEQ multiplex PCR, lists solely in-frame clones and lacks some. That table furnishes V, J and clone size, whereas the DNA furnished D and trimming. The data contain 210,000 or so clones, 85% to 90% of them singletons. The V gene lost 6 bases and the J gene lost 0 bases, with 11 bases spanning the gap. Germline assignment: CDR1 SGHVS and CDR2 FNYEAQ. The CDR3 totals 15 residues. The clonotype comes from a man over 45 with acute or convalescent COVID-19. The specimen sequenced was peripheral blood. The chain joins TRBV7-6 to TRBJ1-4; D uncertain. CDR3 nucleotides: TGTGCCAGCAGGCCACGGACTGCAACTAATGAAAAACTGTTTTTT. Translated, it gives CASRPRTATNEKLFF. The full variable domain, its missing parts supplied by reference TRBV7-6 and TRBJ1-4, is GAGVSQSPRYKVTKRGQDVALRCDPISGHVSLYWYRQALGQGPEFLTYFNYEAQQDKSGLPNDRFSAERPEGSISTLTIQRTEQRDSAMYRCASRPRTATNEKLFFGSGTQLSVL.